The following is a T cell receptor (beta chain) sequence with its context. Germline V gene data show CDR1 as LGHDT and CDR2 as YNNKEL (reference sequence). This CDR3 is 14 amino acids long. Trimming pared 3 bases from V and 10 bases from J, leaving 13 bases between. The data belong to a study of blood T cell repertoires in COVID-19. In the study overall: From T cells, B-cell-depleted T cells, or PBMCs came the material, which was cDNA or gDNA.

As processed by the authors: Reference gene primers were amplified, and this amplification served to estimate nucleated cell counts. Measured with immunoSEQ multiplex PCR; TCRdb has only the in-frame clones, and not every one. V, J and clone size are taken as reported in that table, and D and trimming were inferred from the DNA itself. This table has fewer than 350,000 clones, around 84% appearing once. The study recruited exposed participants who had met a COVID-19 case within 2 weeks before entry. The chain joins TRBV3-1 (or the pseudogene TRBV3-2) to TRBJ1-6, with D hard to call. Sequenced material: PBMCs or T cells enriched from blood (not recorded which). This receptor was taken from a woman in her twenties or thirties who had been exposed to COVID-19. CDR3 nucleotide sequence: TGTGCCAGCAGCCACGGACCGCGGGGATCACCCCTCCACTTT. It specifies CASSHGPRGSPLHF.